The 23 T cell receptor beta chains below come from one sample, sequenced in a study of beta chain features in type 1 diabetes. These receptors are not linked to any known antigen. Expressed TCRB transcripts were sequenced, since all the RNA that had been isolated was reverse transcribed. Data came from immunoSEQ multiplex PCR; TCRdb stores just in-frame clones and leaves some out. This sample has around 690,000 clones, with roughly an eighth found just once. The study, taken as a whole, reports: When Type 1 diabetes patients were examined, their TCRB CDR3s proved moderately but significantly shorter in all four CD4+ subsets.

The sample consisted of naive CD4+ T cells from blood. The receptors were gathered from a man aged 25-45 years with type 1 diabetes.

This clone was counted between two and nine times. J is TRBJ1-2 and V is TRBV29-1; TRBD1 is a possible D gene (6 bases). The CDR3 is 12 residues long. Trimming shortened V by 6 bases and J by 0 bases, and 8 bases separated the two germline ends. Germline assignment: CDR1 SQVTM and CDR2 ANQGSEA. The CDR3 region has the DNA TGCAGCGTCCAGGGGACTAACTATGGCTACACCTTC. It is translated as CSVQGTNYGYTF. The full variable domain, completed using reference TRBV29-1 and TRBJ1-2, is SAVISQKPSRDICQRGTSLTIQCQVDSQVTMMFWYRQQPGQSLTLIATANQGSEATYESGFVIDKFPISRPNLTFSTLTVSNMSPEDSSIYLCSVQGTNYGYTFGSGTRLTVV.

The table lists this clone with a few counts. Here the CDR3 reads CASSELGSSDTQYF. The CDR3 region has the DNA TGTGCCAGCAGTGAATTGGGGTCTTCAGATACGCAGTATTTT. The genes are TRBV25-1 and TRBJ2-3; D gene unclear. V was pared by 1 base and J by 4 bases, with 9 bases between. The CDR3 has 14 amino acids. In germline, CDR1 is MGHDK, CDR2 SYGVNS.

The rearrangement uses TRBV7-9 and TRBJ1-1; 11 bases agree with TRBD1. The germline V gene has CDR1 SEHNR and CDR2 FQNEAQ (reference sequence). There are 16 residues in the CDR3. The ends lost 5 bases at V and 3 bases at J; junction bases unmatched: 8. DNA for the CDR3: TGTGCCAGCAGCCCCGGACAGGGGGCCGTCGACACTGAAGCTTTCTTT. This codes for CASSPGQGAVDTEAFF.

V is TRBV29-1 and J is TRBJ1-2; no clear D gene. Deletions cut 0 bases from V and 4 bases from J, with 9 bases between. Germline V lookup: CDR1 SQVTM, CDR2 ANQGSEA. The CDR3 has 13 residues. The CDR3 nucleotides are TGCAGCGTTGAAGATCTAGGAGGCTATGGCTACACCTTC. It yields the protein CSVEDLGGYGYTF.

A few counts support this clone. The chain recombines TRBV25-1 with TRBJ1-3; no firm D call. This CDR3 has 12 amino acids. Germline V gene sequence: CDR1 MGHDK, CDR2 SYGVNS. The V end lost 9 bases, the J end lost 7 bases, and 13 bases lay between the germline ends. CDR3 sequence: CASRPLRNTIYF. The CDR3 DNA follows: TGTGCCAGTAGGCCTTTGCGCAACACCATATATTTT.

This chain joins TRBV2 and TRBJ1-2; D is perhaps TRBD1 (5 bases). Trimming took 7 bases from V and 4 from J, leaving 13 bases between them. CDR3 size: 13 residues. Germline CDR1 SNHLY, CDR2 FYNNEI. The CDR3 coding sequence is TGTGCCAGCACTAGGGGAATTAGCTATGGCTACACCTTC. This sequence encodes CASTRGISYGYTF. Together with reference TRBV2 and TRBJ1-2, the CDR3 gives the full variable domain: EPEVTQTPSHQVTQMGQEVILRCVPISNHLYFYWYRQILGQKVEFLVSFYNNEISEKSEIFDDQFSVERPDGSNFTLKIRSTKLEDSAMYFCASTRGISYGYTFGSGTRLTVV.

This clone came up a few times. V gene TRBV5-1 combines with J gene TRBJ2-5, with 9 bases fitting TRBD1. CDR3 length: 17 residues. The germline CDR1 and CDR2 sequences are SGHRS and YFSETQ. With V trimmed by 1 base and J by 3 bases, 10 bases remained unmatched. The CDR3 loop is CASSLSLIRTGEETQYF. The CDR3 DNA sequence: TGCGCCAGCAGCTTGAGTCTCATAAGGACAGGGGAAGAGACCCAGTACTTC.

This clone was detected a few times. The chain carries TRBV6-5 and TRBJ2-7, with 8 nucleotides matching TRBD2. This CDR3 spans 11 amino acids. The germline V gene has CDR1 MNHEY and CDR2 SVGAGI. This chain's CDR3 is CASSYRSGGPV. DNA of the CDR3: TGTGCCAGCAGTTACCGATCGGGGGGGCCCGTC.

This chain links TRBV7-2 with TRBJ1-6; 9 bases line up with TRBD1. V was clipped by 3 bases and J by 7 bases; unmatched bases: 10. The CDR3 is made up of 17 amino acids. Germline CDR1 is SGHTA and CDR2 is FQGNSA. The CDR3 region has the DNA TGTGCCAGCAGCTTCCTGACCCGGGACAGGGCCAATTCACCCCTCCACTTT. Translation: CASSFLTRDRANSPLHF.

This clone was seen more than once but under ten times. The rearrangement links TRBV7-8 to TRBJ2-5; TRBD2 is a possible D gene (6 bases). This CDR3 comprises 15 residues. Trimming removed 1 base at V and 3 bases at J, with 12 bases between. Per germline, CDR1 SGHVS and CDR2 FQNEAQ. The CDR3 sequence: CASSLGGTPEETQYF. The CDR3 nucleotides are TGTGCCAGCAGCTTAGGGGGGACTCCAGAAGAGACCCAGTACTTC.

V is TRBV7-2 and J is TRBJ1-2; 10 bases fit TRBD1. Germline V gene sequence: CDR1 SGHTA, CDR2 FQGNSA. V was clipped by 3 bases and J by 9 bases; unmatched bases: 19. The CDR3 loop spans 18 amino acids. This CDR3 is CASSFLTGGIESAGSYTF. For the CDR3, the DNA is TGTGCCAGCAGCTTTTTGACAGGGGGCATCGAATCAGCTGGGAGCTACACCTTC.

The rearrangement uses TRBV29-1 and TRBJ1-2, with D maybe TRBD1 (6 bases). Trimming stripped 7 bases from V and 5 bases from J, with 17 bases between. The CDR3 extends over 13 amino acids. CDR1 is SQVTM and CDR2 is ANQGSEA in the germline V gene. CDR3 DNA: TGCAGCGCAAAGACAGGCACTCGATATGGCTACACCTTC. Amino acids: CSAKTGTRYGYTF. Variable domain in full (rest from reference TRBV29-1 and TRBJ1-2): SAVISQKPSRDICQRGTSLTIQCQVDSQVTMMFWYRQQPGQSLTLIATANQGSEATYESGFVIDKFPISRPNLTFSTLTVSNMSPEDSSIYLCSAKTGTRYGYTFGSGTRLTVV.

This clone was seen a few times. CDR3 loop: CAWGADRGQPQHF. The CDR3 region has the DNA TGTGCCTGGGGTGCAGACAGGGGGCAGCCCCAGCATTTT. J is TRBJ1-5 and V is TRBV30, with 9 bases fitting TRBD1. CDR3 length: 13 amino acids. V trimming: 5 bases; J trimming: 7 bases; junction bases outside the gene matches: 6. Per germline, CDR1 GTSNPN and CDR2 SVGIG (reference sequence).

The gene calls are TRBV15 and TRBJ2-5; 8 bases map to TRBD2. The CDR3 spans 15 residues. Germline CDR1 LNHNV, CDR2 YYDKDF (reference sequence). Trimming removed 3 bases from V and 5 bases from J; junction bases left unmatched: 8. CDR3 coding DNA: TGTGCCACCAGCAGGAACTCGGGCGGGAGGGAGACCCAGTACTTC. Translating gives CATSRNSGGRETQYF.

This clone was observed a handful of times. This chain uses TRBV2 with TRBJ2-2; possibly TRBD1 or TRBD2 for D (5 bases each). Trimming took off 0 bases at V and 4 bases at J, with 9 bases between the two ends. The CDR3 is 15 residues long. Germline V gives CDR1 SNHLY, CDR2 FYNNEI. CDR3 bases: TGTGCCAGCAGTGAAGCGTTGAGGGGCACCGGGGAGCTGTTTTTT. This encodes CASSEALRGTGELFF.

This clone was detected a few times. The CDR3 reads CASSHDNWMGIGDTQYF. The CDR3 DNA reads TGTGCCAGCAGCCACGACAATTGGATGGGGATAGGCGATACGCAGTATTTT. V usage is TRBV9 and J usage is TRBJ2-3; D is ambiguous. The CDR3 is made up of 17 amino acids. Germline-derived CDR1 and CDR2 are SGDLS and YYNGEE. The ends were cut back, 4 bases at V and 6 bases at J, with 24 bases in the middle.

This clone was seen a few times. This chain joins TRBV2 and TRBJ1-2, with 7 bases matching TRBD1. In germline, CDR1 is SNHLY, CDR2 FYNNEI. The CDR3 has 13 amino acids. V gave up 6 bases and J gave up 8 bases; unmatched junction bases: 9. The CDR3 loop is CASSPGGTSGYTF. CDR3 in DNA: TGTGCCAGCAGCCCAGGGGGAACCTCCGGCTACACCTTC.

CDR3 coding DNA: TGCAGCGTTGTGTCTAGCTTGAACACCGGGGAGCTGTTTTTT. Amino acids: CSVVSSLNTGELFF. V usage is TRBV29-1 and J usage is TRBJ2-2; D may be TRBD2 (5 bases). Germline V gene data show CDR1 as SQVTM and CDR2 as ANQGSEA. This CDR3 contains 14 residues. Trimming pared 4 bases from V and 1 base from J, leaving 10 bases between.

The CDR3 spells CASSLKGGSGTDTQYF. DNA of the CDR3: TGTGCCAGCAGCTTAAAGGGAGGTTCTGGCACAGATACGCAGTATTTT. This chain connects TRBV7-6 to TRBJ2-3, with D possibly TRBD2 on 6 matching bases. CDR3 length: 16 amino acids. Germline V gene sequence: CDR1 SGHVS, CDR2 FNYEAQ. Trimming took off 2 bases at V and 1 base at J, with 13 bases between the two ends.

This clone was observed a handful of times. The CDR3 loop reads CASSSGQTDTQYF. For the CDR3, the DNA is TGCGCCAGCAGCTCGGGACAGACAGATACGCAGTATTTT. The rearrangement joins TRBV5-1 to TRBJ2-3; 7 bases map to TRBD1. The trim removed 3 bases at V and 3 bases at J, leaving 1 base unmatched. The CDR3 covers 13 residues. Germline V CDR1 and CDR2: SGHRS, YFSETQ.

The V gene is TRBV18, the J gene TRBJ2-2; D is undetermined. Trimming took 3 bases from V and 4 from J, leaving 12 bases between them. Looked up from germline, CDR1 is KGHSH and CDR2 is LQKENI. There are 15 residues in the CDR3. The CDR3 here is CASSPSSPGTGELFF. CDR3 in DNA: TGTGCCAGCTCACCGTCCAGTCCCGGCACCGGGGAGCTGTTTTTT.

This clone was seen once. The chain uses TRBV9 and TRBJ1-6; the D gene is possibly TRBD1 (5 bases). The CDR3 is made up of 14 amino acids. Germline V gene sequence: CDR1 SGDLS, CDR2 YYNGEE. Trimming left V 3 bases short and J 7 bases short, with 11 bases between. DNA of the CDR3: TGTGCCAGCAGCGCGACGACAGAGAATTCACCCCTCCACTTT. This sequence encodes CASSATTENSPLHF.

This clone was found a few times. The J gene is TRBJ2-2, the V gene TRBV14; D gene ambiguous. With 4 bases removed from V and 8 bases from J, the gap between germline ends came to 8 bases. Germline CDR1 reads SGHDN; CDR2 reads FVKESK. The CDR3 spans 12 residues. CDR3 DNA sequence: TGTGCCAGCAGCCTGCCTGCGGGGGAGCTGTTTTTT. Its translation: CASSLPAGELFF.